The source of this T cell receptor (beta chain) is a study of post-analysis software for immune sequencing data. Across the whole study: Courses of disease covered relapsing-remitting, secondary progressive and progressive-relapsing multiple sclerosis.

Points from the study as a whole: Included in a set of four or five TRBV segments more frequent in patients than controls were TRBV5-6, TRBV5-1 and TRBV20-1.

Concerning this clonotype itself: Antigen: not known.

Prepared libraries of TCR beta cDNA carried unique molecular identifiers. TCRdb fed the PCR reads into MiXCR, producing one record per CDR3 protein. Seen here are about 540,000 distinct CDR3 sequences, 30% to 40% observed once, and the top ten hold 4.5% to 7.5%. The CDR3 extends over 15 amino acids. Germline V gene sequence: CDR1 SGHRS, CDR2 YFSETQ. The V and J ends lost 2 bases and 0 bases respectively, with 12 bases between them. The genes are TRBV5-1 and TRBJ2-7; D is uncertain. The sequence was obtained from a girl between 2 and 17 years old with multiple sclerosis. Sequencing was performed on blood. The CDR3 sequence: CASSFAASGSYEQYF. CDR3 DNA sequence: TGCGCCAGCAGCTTCGCAGCATCTGGCTCCTACGAGCAGTACTTC.